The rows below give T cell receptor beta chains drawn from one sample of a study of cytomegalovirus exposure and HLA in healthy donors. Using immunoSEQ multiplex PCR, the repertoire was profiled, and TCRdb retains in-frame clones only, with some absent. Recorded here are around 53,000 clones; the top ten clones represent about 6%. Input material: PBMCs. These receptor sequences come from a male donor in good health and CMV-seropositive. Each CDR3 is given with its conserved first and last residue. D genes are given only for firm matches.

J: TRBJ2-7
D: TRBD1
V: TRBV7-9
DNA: TGTGCCAGCAGCGCGCGACAGGGCCAGGACGAGCAGTACTTC
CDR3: CASSARQGQDEQYF

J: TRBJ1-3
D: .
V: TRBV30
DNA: TGTGCCTGGAGTGAGGGGACTTCCTCTGGAAACACCATATATTTT
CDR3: CAWSEGTSSGNTIYF

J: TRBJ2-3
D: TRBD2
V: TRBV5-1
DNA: TGCGCCAGCAGCTTGACCCCCGGGGGGATTGAAAATACGCAGTATTTT
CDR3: CASSLTPGGIENTQYF

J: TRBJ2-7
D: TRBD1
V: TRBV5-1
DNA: TGCGCCAGCAGCACGGGACAGTCCTCCTACGAGCAGTACTTC
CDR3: CASSTGQSSYEQYF

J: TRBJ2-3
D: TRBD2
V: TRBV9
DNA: TGTGCCAGCAGCGGGTCTAGCGGGGGGGCAACAGATACGCAGTATTTT
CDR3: CASSGSSGGATDTQYF

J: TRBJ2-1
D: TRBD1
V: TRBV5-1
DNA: TGCGCCAGCACCCCTACGGGACAGTTAAAGTACAATGAGCAGTTCTTC
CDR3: CASTPTGQLKYNEQFF

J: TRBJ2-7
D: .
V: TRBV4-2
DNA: TGTGCCAGCAGCCACGGGGAAGGAGGCTCCTACGAGCAGTACTTC
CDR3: CASSHGEGGSYEQYF

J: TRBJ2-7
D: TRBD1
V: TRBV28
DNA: TGTGCCAGCAGTTCAAGAGTCAGGGGGCCAGCCTACGAGCAGTACTTC
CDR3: CASSSRVRGPAYEQYF

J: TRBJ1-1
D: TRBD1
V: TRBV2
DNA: TGTGCCTCGGGCGGCCAGACAGGGGGCGAGTTGCACACTGAAGCTTTCTTT
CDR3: CASGGQTGGELHTEAFF

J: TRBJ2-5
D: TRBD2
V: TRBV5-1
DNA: TGCGCCAGCAGCGGTAGCGGGGGGCTCGGGGAGACCCAGTACTTC
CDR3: CASSGSGGLGETQYF

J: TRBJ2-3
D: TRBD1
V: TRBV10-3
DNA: TGTGCCATCAGTGAGTGGTCGGCGACAGGGGCGGGAGATACGCAGTATTTT
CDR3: CAISEWSATGAGDTQYF

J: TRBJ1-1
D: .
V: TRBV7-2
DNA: TGTGCCAGCAGCTTTACCCCCGGGGTGGGTGAAGCTTTCTTT
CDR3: CASSFTPGVGEAFF

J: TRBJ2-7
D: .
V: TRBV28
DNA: TGTGCCAGCAGCCAGGGGGGATTTACCTACGAGCAGTACTTC
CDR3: CASSQGGFTYEQYF

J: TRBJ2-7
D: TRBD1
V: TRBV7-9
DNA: TGTGCCAGCAGCTCACCCGGGACAGGGAACGCCTACGAGCAGTACTTC
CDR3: CASSSPGTGNAYEQYF

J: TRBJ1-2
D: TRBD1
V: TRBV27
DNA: TGTGCCAGCAGTATCCAACCCCCTGCCGGGACAGTCAATGGCTACACCTTC
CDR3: CASSIQPPAGTVNGYTF

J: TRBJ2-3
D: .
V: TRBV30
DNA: TGTGCCTGGAGTAATTTGGCTTACACAGATACGCAGTATTTT
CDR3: CAWSNLAYTDTQYF

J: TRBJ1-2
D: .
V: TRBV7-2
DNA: TGTGCCAGCAGCTTAGGGGGCCCTAACTATGGCTACACCTTC
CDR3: CASSLGGPNYGYTF

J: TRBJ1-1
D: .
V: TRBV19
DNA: TGTGCCAGTAGTATTGGCCTCATGAACACTGAAGCTTTCTTT
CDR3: CASSIGLMNTEAFF

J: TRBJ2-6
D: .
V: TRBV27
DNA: TGTGCCAGCAGCCCCGGTCTAGGCGAAGCTGCTGGGGCCAACGTCCTGACTTTC
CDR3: CASSPGLGEAAGANVLTF

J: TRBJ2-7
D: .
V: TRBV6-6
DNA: TGTGCCAGCAGTTATCCAGACGAGCAGTACTTC
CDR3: CASSYPDEQYF

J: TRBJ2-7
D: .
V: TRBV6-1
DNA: TGTGCCGGCCGGCAGGGGAAGGGGTCCTACGAGCAGTACTTC
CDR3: CAGRQGKGSYEQYF

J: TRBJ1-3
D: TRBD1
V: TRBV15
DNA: TGTGCCACCAGCAGAGATCGGCAGGGGGAAAACACCATATATTTT
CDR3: CATSRDRQGENTIYF

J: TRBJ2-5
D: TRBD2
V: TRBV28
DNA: TGTGCCAGCAGTTTATTTGGACTAGCGGTGATGGAGACCCAGTACTTC
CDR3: CASSLFGLAVMETQYF

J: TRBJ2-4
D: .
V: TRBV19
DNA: TGTGCCAGTAGTATAGATGGGGCCAGGGCGCACATTCAGTACTTC
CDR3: CASSIDGARAHIQYF

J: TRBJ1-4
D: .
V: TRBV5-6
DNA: TGTGCCAGCAGCTTGTATGGAGAAGGGGATGAAAAACTGTTTTTT
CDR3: CASSLYGEGDEKLFF

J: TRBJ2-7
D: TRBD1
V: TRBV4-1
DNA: TGCGCCAGCAGCCAAGGGACAGGGAGCTCCTACGAGCAGTACTTC
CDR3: CASSQGTGSSYEQYF

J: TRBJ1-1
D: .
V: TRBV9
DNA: TGTGCCAGCAGCGTCAACAGCCTGAACACTGAAGCTTTCTTT
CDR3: CASSVNSLNTEAFF

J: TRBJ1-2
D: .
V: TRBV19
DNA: TGTGCCAGTACCGAGACGCAGGGTGGGGGCTACACCTTC
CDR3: CASTETQGGGYTF

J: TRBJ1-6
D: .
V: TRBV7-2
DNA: TGTGCCAGCAGCCCTAGCGGGGGTTCACCCCTCCACTTT
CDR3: CASSPSGGSPLHF

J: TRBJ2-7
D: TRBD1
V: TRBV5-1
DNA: TGCGCCAGCAGCCCAGGACCGGGACAGAGCTACGAGCAGTACTTC
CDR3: CASSPGPGQSYEQYF

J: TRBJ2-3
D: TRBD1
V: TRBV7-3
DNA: TGTGCCAGCAGCTCCGGGACAGGGGTTACAGATACGCAGTATTTT
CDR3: CASSSGTGVTDTQYF

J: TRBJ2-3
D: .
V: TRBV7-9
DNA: TGTGCCAGCGCCTCCTCCGGGAGCCCAGATACGCAGTATTTT
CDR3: CASASSGSPDTQYF

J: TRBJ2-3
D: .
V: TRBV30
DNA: TGTGCCTGGGTAGGACTCCGGGCAGATACGCAGTATTTT
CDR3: CAWVGLRADTQYF